This TCR beta chain was recovered during a study of PD-1 blockade in classical Hodgkin lymphoma. Study-level information: Intravenous infusions of nivolumab 3 mg/kg reached patients every 2 weeks.

The CDR3 runs to 16 residues. V gave up 4 bases and J gave up 3 bases; unmatched junction bases: 4. Per germline, CDR1 LNHDA and CDR2 SQIVND (reference sequence). Study outcomes and limitations: What drove the repertoire differences, possibly disease activity or prior therapy, has not been defined. Lower baseline TCR diversity was reported for newly diagnosed patients than for healthy donors.

As concerns this clone: Its antigen is as yet unknown.

Data came from immunoSEQ multiplex PCR; TCRdb stores just in-frame clones and leaves some out. The sample lists about 85,000 clones, around 90% occurring once. Each patient's relapse followed autologous stem cell transplantation, and brentuximab vedotin exposure varied. J is TRBJ2-2 and V is TRBV19; 11 bases line up with TRBD1. Sequenced here: peripheral blood mononuclear cells (PBMCs), sampled before the second cycle of nivolumab. This TCR was sampled from a human donor with classical Hodgkin lymphoma. For the CDR3, the DNA is TGTGCCAGTAGTACGGACAGGGGGCTGGACACCGGGGAGCTGTTTTTT. Its translation: CASSTDRGLDTGELFF.